This T cell receptor (beta chain) was sequenced in a study of beta chain bispecific antibodies for T cell cancers (dated by TCRdb to the early 2020s). Context from the whole study: Healthy donor T cells were cocultured with T cell leukemia lines and bispecific antibodies, and TRBV sequencing of the surviving cells was then used to measure how much each TRBV family was depleted.

For 3 days, T cells were expanded from blood mononuclear cells using either the anti-CD3 antibody OKT3 or CD3/CD28 Dynabeads. The expanded T cells were grown in RPMI 1640 containing about 10% fetal bovine serum, recombinant human IL-2 (approximately 94 IU/ml) and IL-7 (5 ng/ml). Each coculture mixed 5 x 10^4 target cells and 5 x 10^4 normal T cells with bispecific antibody in around 0.095 mL and was incubated at 37 degrees C for around 16 hours. Every bispecific antibody was made of two single-chain variable fragments, expressed in a single-chain diabody format carrying a His tag. Healthy human donors supplied the effector T cells, with peripheral blood mononuclear cells isolated from leukapheresis samples using Ficoll density gradient centrifugation. On the study overall, not on this receptor specifically: Every sequenced sample was a mix of normal T cells and leukemia cell line cells, and most of the targeted TRBV signal originated from the leukemia cells instead of the normal T cells.

This clonotype was counted ten times or more. Its antigen has not been determined. Qualities for individual bases were not recorded, and no much larger clone is one base off. The libraries included unique molecular identifier barcodes, and the barcodes were used to quantify clonotypes. Qiagen AllPrep DNA/RNA Micro kits were used to isolate total RNA, and an Agilent TapeStation was used to check RNA quality. TCR beta libraries were built by 5' RACE: cDNA synthesis followed by two PCR steps using TCR beta constant-region gene-specific primers. An Illumina MiSeq platform was used to sequence the TCR beta libraries. In the paper's pipeline: MIGEC, MiXCR and VDJtools were used for read processing. To get a clonotype's frequency, the unique molecular identifiers belonging to that clonotype were divided by all unique molecular identifiers in the sample. TCRdb cleaned the public reads at Q25 with fastp, built clones with MiXCR and kept in-frame beta chains. Each CDR3 protein gets just one entry, which takes the most common genes and DNA from the rows behind it. TCRdb's processing, not the study's, gives the V and J calls here. This sample holds about 20,000 distinct CDR3 sequences; approximately 2.6% were observed only once. The leading ten clones occupy about a third of the sample.

What was sequenced was healthy donor T cells cultured with leukemia cells. The TCR comes from a human donor in good health. Some clones in this sample may be carry-over from other donors' samples.

The nucleotide sequence reads as follows: TGTGCCAGCAGGCTCTCAGCCAAAAACATTCAGTACTTC. Its coded protein is CASRLSAKNIQYF. This chain joins TRBV16 to TRBJ2-4; there is no confident call for the D gene. V is reduced by 6 bases and J by 0 bases, leaving a spacing of 6 bases between them. The CDR3 numbers 13 residues from cysteine through phenylalanine. Of all the DNA, just the CDR3 is kept, 39 bases in frame from base 1. Taken from the germline V gene, the CDR1 and CDR2 loops are KGHSY and FQNENV.